What follows describes a single TCR beta chain. Trimming took off 0 bases at V and 3 bases at J, with 8 bases between the two ends. The germline V gene has CDR1 SGHVT and CDR2 SQSDAQ. The CDR3 extends over 14 amino acids. The source of the sample is a study of response to subunit inactivated influenza vaccine. TCRdb reanalysed the RT-PCR reads using MiXCR and keeps one entry per CDR3 protein. The repertoire holds approximately 680,000 distinct CDR3 sequences, with approximately 15% as singletons. Sequenced material: PBMCs from blood, taken approximately 12 days after vaccination. This sequence originates from a man aged 45 to 65 who received an inactivated influenza vaccine. V is TRBV7-4 and J is TRBJ1-1; D possibly corresponds to TRBD1 (6 bases). The CDR3 loop reads CASSLADRYTEAFF. CDR3 nucleotide sequence: TGTGCCAGCAGCTTAGCGGACAGATACACTGAAGCTTTCTTT.